Listed here are 26 T cell receptor beta chains from one sample, sequenced in a study of blood T cell repertoires in COVID-19 (dated by TCRdb to 2018 to 2021). Preparation of the library involved the immunoSEQ multiplex PCR assay. TCRdb took over this immuneACCESS table, retaining in-frame rearrangements with V and J assigned. Such tables are incomplete; in checked studies, under half of the missing clones stem from an unresolved V gene, and the remainder is unexplained. Present in this sample are roughly 210,000 clones, around four fifths of which were seen just once. The ten biggest clones cover roughly a tenth of the sample. Sequencing input: peripheral blood. Receptors originate from a woman of 80 years or more with COVID-19, enrolled during active disease.

The chain couples TRBV18 to TRBJ1-1; D gene ambiguous. The CDR3 is 12 amino acids. The germline gives CDR1 KGHSH, CDR2 LQKENI. V dropped 8 bases and J dropped 1 base, with 8 bases sitting between them. CDR3 DNA: TGTGCCAGCACCCGACAGAACACTGAAGCTTTCTTT. Protein: CASTRQNTEAFF.

As regards this clone: A read error may produce the germline difference seen at one junction end. The rearrangement uses TRBV28 and TRBJ1-2; D is uncertain. Germline CDR1 and CDR2: MDHEN and SYDVKM. The CDR3 covers 16 residues. The CDR3 here is CAGSLIYVSGLGGYTF. In DNA form, the CDR3 reads TGTGCCGGCAGTTTAATATACGTCTCCGGACTGGGTGGCTACACCTTC.

The V gene is TRBV10-2, the J gene TRBJ2-7; 11 bases match TRBD1. Germline assignment: CDR1 WSHSY and CDR2 SAAADI. The CDR3 is 13 residues long. V lost 6 bases and J lost 5; bases outside the gene matches: 3. CDR3 loop: CASRGQGVHEQYF. The DNA for the CDR3 is TGCGCCAGCAGGGGACAGGGGGTCCACGAGCAGTACTTC.

The chain uses TRBV11-1 and TRBJ2-7; 7 nucleotides match TRBD2. The CDR3 loop spans 15 amino acids. Losses at the gene ends were 2 bases for V and 2 bases for J; bases not matched to a gene: 6. CDR1 is SGHAT, CDR2 FQDESV, per germline (reference sequence). Here the CDR3 reads CASSLREGGPYEQYF. CDR3 nucleotide sequence: TGTGCCAGCAGCTTAAGGGAGGGCGGACCCTACGAGCAGTACTTC.

The chain recombines TRBV6-2 or TRBV6-3 with TRBJ1-5; TRBD1 agrees at 10 bases. CDR3 length: 15 residues. V lost 5 bases to trimming and J lost 4 bases; unmatched junction nucleotides: 5. Germline V gene data show CDR1 as MNHEY and CDR2 as SVGEGT. CDR3 in amino acids: CASSPWDRGNQPQHF. Here the CDR3 DNA reads TGTGCCAGCAGTCCCTGGGACAGGGGTAATCAGCCCCAGCATTTT.

This clone was observed a handful of times. This sequence joins TRBV28 and TRBJ2-7; no reliable D call. V lost 4 bases, J lost 0 bases, and 10 bases lay in between. Germline-derived CDR1 and CDR2 are MDHEN and SYDVKM. CDR3 size: 14 residues. CDR3 DNA: TGTGCCAGCAGTTCGCCAAGTAGCTCCTACGAGCAGTACGTC. Translated: CASSSPSSSYEQYV.

The genes are TRBV28 and TRBJ1-2; 7 nucleotides align to TRBD1. Germline V lookup: CDR1 MDHEN, CDR2 SYDVKM. Trimming cost V 6 bases and J 8 bases; bases outside gene matches: 6. The CDR3 spans 12 residues. The CDR3 bases are TGTGCCAGCAGGCAATCAGGGGGGGGCTACACCTTC. It yields the protein CASRQSGGGYTF.

The V gene is TRBV3-1 (or the pseudogene TRBV3-2), the J gene TRBJ2-7; TRBD1 matches at 7 bases. Germline lookup yields CDR1 LGHDT and CDR2 YNNKEL (reference sequence). Germline trimming cut 1 base from V and 5 bases from J; bases unmatched to any gene: 8. This CDR3 has 15 amino acids. The CDR3 region is CASSQAPDRVHEQYF. CDR3 bases: TGTGCCAGCAGCCAAGCCCCCGACAGGGTGCACGAGCAGTACTTC.

The rearrangement joins TRBV5-1 to TRBJ2-5, with 8 bases aligning to TRBD2. Losses at the gene ends were 2 bases for V and 3 bases for J; bases not matched to a gene: 21. Germline CDR1 and CDR2: SGHRS and YFSETQ. This CDR3 region has 20 residues. The CDR3 region is CASSFNPIGNSGAHEETQYF. The CDR3 DNA sequence: TGCGCCAGCAGCTTTAATCCAATAGGAAATAGCGGGGCACATGAAGAGACCCAGTACTTC.

The chain uses TRBV2 and TRBJ1-1; possible D gene TRBD1, 6 bases. The CDR3 is made up of 14 amino acids. The V gene lost 7 bases and the J gene lost 1 base, with 13 bases spanning the gap. Germline V gene sequence: CDR1 SNHLY, CDR2 FYNNEI. CDR3 DNA sequence: TGTGCCAGCAACAACCGAGGGGGGAACACTGAAGCTTTCTTT. This sequence encodes CASNNRGGNTEAFF.

A remark on this clone: The sample holds other DNA sequences that translate to the same CDR3. This chain joins TRBV28 and TRBJ1-1, with D perhaps matching TRBD1 (5 bases). The ends were cut back, 2 bases at V and 1 base at J, with 8 bases in the middle. The CDR3 extends over 14 amino acids. Germline values: CDR1 MDHEN, CDR2 SYDVKM. CDR3 nucleotides: TGTGCCAGCAGTTTAGGTCAGGGGAACACTGAAGCTTTCTTT. Translation: CASSLGQGNTEAFF.

The chain carries TRBV24-1 and TRBJ2-3; 15 bases map to TRBD2. The CDR3 has 16 amino acids. The V gene end was trimmed by 7 bases and the J gene end by 5 bases; junction bases not matched to a gene: 6. Germline lookup yields CDR1 KGHDR and CDR2 SFDVKD. CDR3: CATSPAGLAGGDTQYF. CDR3 coding DNA: TGTGCCACCAGCCCCGCGGGACTAGCGGGGGGAGATACGCAGTATTTT.

The V gene is TRBV3-1 (or the pseudogene TRBV3-2), the J gene TRBJ1-5; 9 bases map to TRBD1. This CDR3 is built from 15 residues. V trimming: 4 bases; J trimming: 6 bases; junction bases outside the gene matches: 7. The germline V gene encodes CDR1 LGHDT and CDR2 YNNKEL (reference sequence). CDR3 residues: CASSLYRDRAQPQHF. The CDR3 DNA reads TGTGCCAGCAGCCTATACCGGGACAGGGCTCAGCCCCAGCATTTT.

This rearrangement joins TRBV15 to TRBJ1-1; tentatively, D is TRBD1 (5 bases). The CDR3 runs to 14 residues. V was clipped by 0 bases and J by 8 bases, with 13 bases between them. Germline assignment: CDR1 LNHNV and CDR2 YYDKDF (reference sequence). The CDR3 DNA is TGTGCCACCAGCAGAGATGAAACCGCAGGGGAAGCTTTCTTT. Its protein product is CATSRDETAGEAFF.

This clone appeared a few times. The rearrangement links TRBV3-1 (or the pseudogene TRBV3-2) to TRBJ1-6; the D gene is possibly TRBD1 (6 bases). The CDR3 totals 12 residues. Per the germline V gene, CDR1 is LGHDT and CDR2 is YNNKEL (reference sequence). V was clipped by 5 bases and J by 9 bases, with 8 bases between them. DNA of the CDR3: TGTGCCAGCAGCGCGACAGGTTCACCCCTCCACTTT. Residues: CASSATGSPLHF.

V gene TRBV7-2 combines with J gene TRBJ1-1; the match to TRBD1 covers 9 bases. This CDR3 is 15 amino acids long. V gave up 2 bases and J gave up 5 bases; unmatched junction bases: 6. Germline CDR1 reads SGHTA; CDR2 reads FQGNSA. CDR3 DNA sequence: TGTGCCAGCAGCTTACGTGGACAGGGGTCAACTGAAGCTTTCTTT. This sequence encodes CASSLRGQGSTEAFF.

The J gene is TRBJ1-2, the V gene TRBV2, with D perhaps matching TRBD1 (6 bases). Germline V gene data show CDR1 as SNHLY and CDR2 as FYNNEI. V shed 7 bases and J shed 3 bases, with 15 bases lying between them. The CDR3 runs to 14 residues. In DNA form, the CDR3 reads TGTGCCAGCACGCTACAGGGACCTTACTATGGCTACACCTTC. Translation: CASTLQGPYYGYTF.

In this sample, this clone turned up once. The V call is TRBV12-3 or TRBV12-4, the J call TRBJ1-4; D is unresolved. Trimming pared 2 bases from V and 10 bases from J, leaving 11 bases between. The CDR3 contains 13 residues. CDR3 residues: CASSLQAEAKLFF. DNA for the CDR3: TGTGCCAGCAGTTTACAGGCGGAGGCAAAACTGTTTTTT.

The V and J genes are TRBV19 and TRBJ2-7, with a possible D match to TRBD2 (5 bases). Per germline, CDR1 LNHDA and CDR2 SQIVND (reference sequence). V dropped 6 bases and J dropped 3 bases, with 6 bases sitting between them. The CDR3 totals 11 residues. The CDR3 region has the DNA TGTGCCAGTAGACGGGGCTACGAGCAGTACTTC. Its translation: CASRRGYEQYF.

The CDR3 DNA reads TGTGCCAGCAGCCAAGGGCGGCCCCAAGAGACCCAGTACTTC. Translated: CASSQGRPQETQYF. The rearrangement uses TRBV3-1 (or the pseudogene TRBV3-2) and TRBJ2-5; D ambiguous. The CDR3 is 14 amino acids. Deletions cut 1 base from V and 1 base from J, with 7 bases between. Per germline, CDR1 LGHDT and CDR2 YNNKEL (reference sequence).

The CDR3: CASSLAQGRGRLGTGELFF. In DNA, the CDR3 is TGTGCCAGCAGCTTAGCGCAGGGCAGGGGGCGCTTGGGGACCGGGGAGCTGTTTTTT. This chain uses TRBV7-2 with TRBJ2-2; 8 bases are a match to TRBD1. The junction had 14 bases not matched to a gene; V was cut back by 0 bases and J by 5 bases. The CDR3 runs 19 residues. Germline V gene lookup returns CDR1 SGHTA and CDR2 FQGNSA. The variable domain in full, completed from reference TRBV7-2 and TRBJ2-2, reads GAGVSQSPSNKVTEKGKDVELRCDPISGHTALYWYRQSLGQGLEFLIYFQGNSAPDKSGLPSDRFSAERTGGSVSTLTIQRTQQEDSAVYLCASSLAQGRGRLGTGELFFGEGSRLTVL.

The J gene is TRBJ1-2, the V gene TRBV10-3, with D perhaps matching TRBD1 (6 bases). CDR1 and CDR2 from the germline V gene are ENHRY and SYGVKD. The CDR3 loop spans 13 amino acids. The V end lost 10 bases, the J end lost 4 bases, and 16 bases lay between the germline ends. CDR3 loop: CASEGGFGYGYTF. The CDR3 bases are TGTGCCAGTGAGGGGGGGTTCGGCTATGGCTACACCTTC.

The chain joins TRBV3-1 (or the pseudogene TRBV3-2) to TRBJ2-7; 8 bases agree with TRBD1. The length of the CDR3 is 14 residues. V trimming: 3 bases; J trimming: 2 bases; junction bases outside the gene matches: 3. Germline V gives CDR1 LGHDT, CDR2 YNNKEL (reference sequence). The CDR3 sequence is CASSHGQGPYEQYF. In DNA, the CDR3 is TGTGCCAGCAGCCACGGACAGGGCCCCTACGAGCAGTACTTC.

The rearrangement joins TRBV9 to TRBJ1-2; D is undetermined. The V gene's germline CDR1 is SGDLS and CDR2 YYNGEE. Between the trimmed V and J ends, which lost 3 bases and 7 bases, there was a span of 19 bases. The CDR3 covers 15 residues. As DNA, the CDR3 is TGTGCCAGCAGCGGAGAGAACCCTGGAACTACTGGCTACACCTTC. Protein sequence: CASSGENPGTTGYTF.

The table lists this clone with a few counts. The rearrangement joins TRBV7-2 to TRBJ2-7; no clear D gene. The CDR3 sequence is 13 residues long. Trimming took 7 bases from V and 0 from J, leaving 10 bases between them. CDR1 is SGHTA and CDR2 is FQGNSA in the germline V gene. In DNA form, the CDR3 reads TGTGCCAGCATGGCTCCCAGCTCCTACGAGCAGTACTTC. Translating it yields CASMAPSSYEQYF.

As DNA, the CDR3 is TGTGCCAGCAGCCAGGCGTGTGGACGGGGTCAGCCCCAGCATTTT. Translation gives CASSQACGRGQPQHF. The rearrangement uses TRBV21-1 and TRBJ1-5. TRBV21-1 is listed as a pseudogene. This CDR3 has 15 residues.